The 26 T cell receptor beta chains below come from one sample, sequenced in a study of T-cell memory formation after mild COVID-19. TCRdb called the 5' RACE reads again in MiXCR, with one record for every CDR3 protein. The data show 210,000 or so distinct CDR3 sequences, 10% to 13% seen once. The sequenced sample consisted of PBMCs or a T cell subset sorted from them (not recorded which). The source of these receptors is a man younger than 35 who had mild COVID-19 (a few samples of this study predate the infection). Cell type and time point are not known.

The chain uses TRBV3-1 and TRBJ1-1, with D uncertain. Germline assignment: CDR1 LGHDT and CDR2 YNNKEL (reference sequence). The CDR3 sequence is 13 residues long. Trimming stripped 0 bases from V and 3 bases from J, with 5 bases between. CDR3 sequence reads: CASSQDWYTEAFF. CDR3 bases: TGTGCCAGCAGCCAAGATTGGTACACTGAAGCTTTCTTT.

The chain employs TRBV20-1 and TRBJ2-1, with D perhaps TRBD2 (7 bases). This CDR3 has 13 residues. Per the germline V gene, CDR1 is DFQATT and CDR2 is SNEGSKA (reference sequence). Deletions cut 5 bases from V and 8 bases from J, with 16 bases between. The CDR3 sequence is CSASAWGGHEQFF. The CDR3 DNA reads TGCAGTGCTTCCGCTTGGGGGGGGCATGAGCAGTTCTTC.

This clonotype was observed a handful of times. The genes are TRBV20-1 and TRBJ2-1; TRBD2 matches 14 bases. With 4 bases clipped from V and 10 bases from J, the junction kept 9 bases outside the gene matches. CDR3 length equals 15 residues. CDR1 is DFQATT, CDR2 SNEGSKA, per germline (reference sequence). The CDR3 DNA reads as TGCAGTGCTAACGGCGGGACTAGCGGGGGCGGGGAGCAGTTCTTC. It specifies CSANGGTSGGGEQFF.

V gene TRBV5-1 combines with J gene TRBJ2-3; D could derive from TRBD1 or TRBD2 (6 bases each). Germline loops: CDR1 SGHRS, CDR2 YFSETQ. CDR3 size: 15 residues. The germline V and J ends were trimmed by 0 bases and 6 bases, with 14 bases remaining between them. CDR3 protein: CASSLEWGAEDTQYF. The CDR3 coding sequence is TGCGCCAGCAGCTTGGAGTGGGGGGCGGAGGATACGCAGTATTTT.

A few counts support this clonotype. The rearrangement links TRBV6-2 or TRBV6-3 to TRBJ1-2; 9 bases line up with TRBD1. CDR1 MNHEY and CDR2 SVGEGT come from the germline V gene. V was clipped by 4 bases and J by 4 bases; unmatched bases: 4. CDR3 length equals 14 residues. CDR3 amino acids: CASSFSTGGYGYTF. For the CDR3, the DNA is TGTGCCAGCAGTTTTTCGACAGGGGGCTATGGCTACACCTTC.

This clonotype was seen many times. The V gene is TRBV6-5, the J gene TRBJ2-5, with 8 positions matching TRBD2. Germline V gene sequence: CDR1 MNHEY, CDR2 SVGAGI. CDR3 size: 16 residues. V trimming: 5 bases; J trimming: 1 base; junction bases outside the gene matches: 9. The DNA for the CDR3 is TGTGCCAGCAGTGCCCTAGGACGGGGGGGCCAAGAGACCCAGTACTTC. Residues: CASSALGRGGQETQYF.

The genes are TRBV6-5 and TRBJ2-5; no clear D. The V gene's germline CDR1 is MNHEY and CDR2 SVGAGI. The V end was cut by 6 bases, the J end by 2 bases, with 13 bases between. This CDR3 is built from 14 residues. CDR3 protein: CASSHEYFQETQYF. In DNA, the CDR3 is TGTGCCAGCAGCCACGAGTACTTTCAAGAGACCCAGTACTTC.

Many counts were recorded for this clonotype. CDR3: CASSLDGGWEAFF. The CDR3 bases are TGCGCCAGCAGCTTGGACGGAGGGTGGGAAGCTTTCTTT. The chain combines TRBV5-1 with TRBJ1-1; D gene ambiguous. The CDR3 is made up of 13 amino acids. From germline, CDR1 is SGHRS and CDR2 YFSETQ. V shed 0 bases and J shed 8 bases, with 11 bases lying between them.

This clonotype occurred many times. The rearrangement joins TRBV3-1 to TRBJ2-5; D gene unclear. The V end lost 0 bases, the J end lost 5 bases, and 10 bases lay between the germline ends. The CDR3 extends over 14 amino acids. Germline CDR1 is LGHDT and CDR2 is YNNKEL (reference sequence). The CDR3 nucleotides are TGTGCCAGCAGCCAAGATATCATGATCGAGACCCAGTACTTC. Translated: CASSQDIMIETQYF.

This clonotype was counted between two and nine times. The chain is built from TRBV9 and TRBJ2-1; D call uncertain. From germline, CDR1 is SGDLS and CDR2 YYNGEE. The CDR3 covers 15 residues. The ends were cut back, 0 bases at V and 9 bases at J, with 16 bases in the middle. The CDR3 sequence: CASSVDPQPVSEQFF. The CDR3 DNA reads as TGTGCCAGCAGCGTAGATCCCCAACCTGTAAGTGAGCAGTTCTTC.

This clonotype came up a few times. The V call is TRBV7-9, the J call TRBJ1-2, with D possibly matching TRBD1 (5 bases). This CDR3 is 13 amino acids long. V lost 3 bases and J lost 7, with 12 bases in between. Germline assignment: CDR1 SEHNR and CDR2 FQNEAQ (reference sequence). CDR3 in DNA: TGTGCCAGCAGCTTTGAGTCCCAGGGTGGCTACACCTTC. Protein product: CASSFESQGGYTF.

CDR3: CASSRGLGPASSYNSPLHF. CDR3 sequence (DNA): TGTGCCAGCAGCCGGGGATTGGGTCCAGCGAGCTCCTATAATTCACCCCTCCACTTT. The chain carries TRBV14 and TRBJ1-6; the D is unclear. Deletions cut 4 bases from V and 0 bases from J, with 19 bases between. CDR1 is SGHDN and CDR2 is FVKESK in the germline V gene. The CDR3 runs 19 residues.

The chain links TRBV6-2 or TRBV6-3 to TRBJ2-3; 12 bases are a match to TRBD2. The germline CDR1 and CDR2 sequences are MNHEY and SVGEGT. The V and J ends lost 5 bases and 3 bases, in that order; junction bases with no gene match: 9. The CDR3 runs 17 residues. Here the CDR3 DNA reads TGTGCCAGCAGTCCCGGACTAGCGGGGAAGGGGACAGATACGCAGTATTTT. It codes for CASSPGLAGKGTDTQYF.

This clonotype was counted between two and nine times. The chain is built from TRBV5-1 and TRBJ1-3; D gene ambiguous. V lost 3 bases and J lost 4, with 11 bases in between. This CDR3 spans 14 amino acids. Per germline, CDR1 SGHRS and CDR2 YFSETQ. The CDR3 nucleotides read TGCGCCAGCAGCTCGGACCTCTCCGGAAACACCATATATTTT. It yields the protein CASSSDLSGNTIYF.

CDR3 residues: CASSPLYSGGALGELFF. CDR3 DNA: TGTGCCAGCAGCCCTCTCTATAGCGGGGGGGCCCTCGGGGAGCTGTTTTTT. V gene TRBV7-3 combines with J gene TRBJ2-2; 11 nucleotides match TRBD2. The CDR3 runs 17 residues. V lost 5 bases, J lost 7 bases, and 12 bases stayed unmatched. CDR1 is SGHTA and CDR2 is FQGTGA in the germline V gene. The full variable domain, rest sourced from reference TRBV7-3 and TRBJ2-2, is GAGVSQTPSNKVTEKGKYVELRCDPISGHTALYWYRQSLGQGPEFLIYFQGTGAADDSGLPNDRFFAVRPEGSVSTLKIQRTERGDSAVYLCASSPLYSGGALGELFFGEGSRLTVL.

The sample holds a few counts of this clonotype. The chain joins TRBV6-1 to TRBJ2-3, with TRBD2 matching over 10 bases. The CDR3 is made up of 17 amino acids. Germline CDR1 and CDR2: MNHNS and SASEGT. The ends lost 5 bases at V and 4 bases at J; junction bases unmatched: 12. The chain's CDR3 is CASSSGNSGGAPDTQYF. CDR3 coding DNA: TGTGCCAGCAGTTCCGGCAACAGCGGGGGGGCCCCAGATACGCAGTATTTT.

This clonotype was counted many times. The rearrangement joins TRBV7-3 to TRBJ2-5; 14 bases align to TRBD2. This CDR3 is built from 17 residues. Looked up from germline, CDR1 is SGHTA and CDR2 is FQGTGA. After removal of 5 bases from V and 1 base from J, the junction contained 6 bases not matched to a gene. The CDR3 loop reads CASSPGTSGGFQETQYF. The CDR3 DNA is TGTGCCAGCAGCCCGGGGACTAGCGGGGGTTTCCAAGAGACCCAGTACTTC.

The sample holds a few counts of this clonotype. This chain joins TRBV6-6 and TRBJ1-1, with D unresolved. V lost 2 bases and J 10 bases, leaving 8 bases between the germline ends. CDR3 length equals 11 residues. Per germline, CDR1 MNHNY and CDR2 SVGAGI (reference sequence). CDR3 sequence: CASSYREGAFF. The CDR3 nucleotides read TGTGCCAGCAGTTACAGGGAAGGAGCTTTCTTT.

The CDR3 DNA follows: TGTGCCAGCAGCCTGACTCTCTTCTTACCCTCTGGAAACACCATATATTTT. This encodes CASSLTLFLPSGNTIYF. This chain uses TRBV7-2 with TRBJ1-3; D not resolved. The CDR3 is 17 amino acids. V lost 5 bases and J lost 0, with 17 bases in between. Germline CDR1 is SGHTA and CDR2 is FQGNSA.

This clonotype was counted between two and nine times. The chain carries TRBV30 and TRBJ1-1; D not certain. V lost 1 base to trimming and J lost 1 base, with 10 bases between them. This CDR3 comprises 14 residues. Germline CDR1 and CDR2: GTSNPN and SVGIG (reference sequence). CDR3: CAWSARGGNTEAFF. CDR3 in DNA: TGTGCCTGGAGTGCTCGGGGAGGGAACACTGAAGCTTTCTTT. Full variable domain (remainder filled in from reference TRBV30 and TRBJ1-1): SQTIHQWPATLVQPVGSPLSLECTVEGTSNPNLYWYRQAAGRGLQLLFYSVGIGQISSEVPQNLSASRPQDRQFILSSKKLLLSDSGFYLCAWSARGGNTEAFFGQGTRLTVV.

This clonotype has a handful of counts. One junction end does not reproduce the germline sequence, and a read error may be involved. The J gene is TRBJ2-2, the V gene TRBV11-2, with a possible D match to TRBD2 (6 bases). CDR1 and CDR2 from the germline V gene are SGHAT and FQNNGV. This CDR3 spans 15 amino acids. CDR3 protein: CASNVGVATGGELIF. The CDR3 DNA sequence: TGTGCCAGCAACGTTGGGGTAGCGACGGGCGGGGAGCTGATTTTT.

This clonotype was detected only a few times. A read error may account for a junction end that differs from germline. The chain has TRBV7-9 and TRBJ1-6; no firm D call. The CDR3 covers 13 residues. CDR1 and CDR2 (germline): SEHNR, FQNEAQ (reference sequence). CDR3 protein: CAGSAQTGSPLHF. For the CDR3, the DNA is TGTGCCGGCAGCGCACAGACCGGTTCACCCCTCCACTTT. The variable domain in full, completed from reference TRBV7-9 and TRBJ1-6, reads DTGVSQNPRHKITKRGQNVTFRCDPISEHNRLYWYRQTLGQGPEFLTYFQNEAQLEKSRLLSDRFSAERPKGSFSTLEIQRTEQGDSAMYLCAGSAQTGSPLHFGNGTRLTVT.

This clonotype showed up just a few times. The rearrangement links TRBV27 to TRBJ2-7, with a weak D call TRBD1 (5 bases). Germline V gene lookup returns CDR1 MNHEY and CDR2 SMNVEV (reference sequence). The CDR3 sequence is 15 residues long. The V and J ends lost 2 bases and 1 base respectively, with 12 bases between them. CDR3 protein: CASSLARQPSYEQYF. The CDR3 DNA reads as TGTGCCAGCAGTTTAGCCAGACAGCCGTCCTACGAGCAGTACTTC.

This CDR3 is CASSVQGRSTEAFF. In nucleotides, the CDR3 is TGTGCCAGCAGCGTACAGGGGAGGAGCACTGAAGCTTTCTTT. V and J are TRBV7-9 and TRBJ1-1, with TRBD1 matching over 7 bases. CDR1 and CDR2 (germline): SEHNR, FQNEAQ (reference sequence). The CDR3 contains 14 residues. V lost 5 bases to trimming and J lost 4 bases; unmatched junction nucleotides: 7. The full variable domain, its missing parts supplied by reference TRBV7-9 and TRBJ1-1, is DTGVSQNPRHKITKRGQNVTFRCDPISEHNRLYWYRQTLGQGPEFLTYFQNEAQLEKSRLLSDRFSAERPKGSFSTLEIQRTEQGDSAMYLCASSVQGRSTEAFFGQGTRLTVV.

This chain connects TRBV10-3 to TRBJ1-1; no reliable D call. CDR3 length: 14 amino acids. Trimming took 3 bases from V and 11 from J, leaving 19 bases between them. CDR1 ENHRY and CDR2 SYGVKD come from the germline V gene. CDR3 residues: CAISDRTATPSAFF. The DNA for the CDR3 is TGTGCCATCAGTGACAGAACGGCGACCCCGAGCGCTTTCTTT.

The V gene is TRBV29-1, the J gene TRBJ2-5, with D unresolved. V was clipped by 4 bases and J by 4 bases, with 13 bases between them. Germline V gene sequence: CDR1 SQVTM, CDR2 ANQGSEA. This CDR3 has 13 residues. The CDR3 nucleotides read TGCAGCGTTGGGGTCCGGGCACTAGAGACCCAGTACTTC. Amino acid sequence: CSVGVRALETQYF.